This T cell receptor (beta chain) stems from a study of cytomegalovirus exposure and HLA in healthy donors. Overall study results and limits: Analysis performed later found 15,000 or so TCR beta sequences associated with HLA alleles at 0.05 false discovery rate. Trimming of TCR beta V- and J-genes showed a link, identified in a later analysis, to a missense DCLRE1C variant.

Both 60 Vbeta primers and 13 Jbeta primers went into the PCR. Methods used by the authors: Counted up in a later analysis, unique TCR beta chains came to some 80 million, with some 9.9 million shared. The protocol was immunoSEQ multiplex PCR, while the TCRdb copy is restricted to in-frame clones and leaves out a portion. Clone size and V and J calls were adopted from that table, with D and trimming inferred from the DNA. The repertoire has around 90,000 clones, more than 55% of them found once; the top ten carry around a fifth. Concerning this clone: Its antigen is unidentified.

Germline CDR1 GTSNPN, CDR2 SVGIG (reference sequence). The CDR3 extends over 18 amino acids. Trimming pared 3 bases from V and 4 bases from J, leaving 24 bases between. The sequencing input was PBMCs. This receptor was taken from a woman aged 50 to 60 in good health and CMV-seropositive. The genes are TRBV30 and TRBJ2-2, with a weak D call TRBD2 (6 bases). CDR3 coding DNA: TGTGCCTGGAGCGTAAGGAGGGGCCCGGGGGTAGTCACCGGGGAGCTGTTTTTT. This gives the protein CAWSVRRGPGVVTGELFF.